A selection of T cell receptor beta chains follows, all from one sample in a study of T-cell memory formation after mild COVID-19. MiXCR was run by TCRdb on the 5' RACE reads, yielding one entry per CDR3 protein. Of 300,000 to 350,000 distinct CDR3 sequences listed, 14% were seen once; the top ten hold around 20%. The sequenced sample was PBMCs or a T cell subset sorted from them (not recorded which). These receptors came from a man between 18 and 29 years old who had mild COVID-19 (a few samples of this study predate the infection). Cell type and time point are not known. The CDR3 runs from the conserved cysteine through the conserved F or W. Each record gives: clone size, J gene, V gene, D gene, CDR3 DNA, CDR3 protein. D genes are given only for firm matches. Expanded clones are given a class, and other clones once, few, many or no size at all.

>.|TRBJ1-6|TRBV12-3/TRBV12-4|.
TGTGCCAGCAGGGAAACAGGGTGGCAAAATTCACCCCTCCACTTT
CASRETGWQNSPLHF
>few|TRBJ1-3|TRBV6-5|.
TGTGCCAGCCGAAGTTGGGGGCGCTCTGGAAACACCATATATTTT
CASRSWGRSGNTIYF
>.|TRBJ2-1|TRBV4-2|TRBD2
TGTGCCAGCAGCCAAATGAGCGGGGGGGCCAGTGAGCAGTTCTTC
CASSQMSGGASEQFF
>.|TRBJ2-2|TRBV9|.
TGTGCCAGCAGCGCTCCTGGAAGGACCGGGGAGCTGTTTTTT
CASSAPGRTGELFF
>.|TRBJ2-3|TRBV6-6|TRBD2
TGTGCCAGCAGTTATTCCTTGCGGGGGGGAATAAATTTT
CASSYSLRGGINF
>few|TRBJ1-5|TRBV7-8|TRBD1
TGTGCCAGCAGCGCGGGACAGGGGCGACAGCCCCAGCATTTT
CASSAGQGRQPQHF
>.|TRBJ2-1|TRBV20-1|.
TGCAGTGCTAGAGTGAACAATGAGCAGTTCTTC
CSARVNNEQFF
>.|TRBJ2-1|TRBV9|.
TGTGCCAGCAGCGTAGCTGACAGTTCCTACAATGAGCAGTTCTTC
CASSVADSSYNEQFF
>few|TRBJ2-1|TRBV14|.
TGTGCCAGCAGCCAAAGGTCCCAACAGTCGGGGCAGTTCTTC
CASSQRSQQSGQFF
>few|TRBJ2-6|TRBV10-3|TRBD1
TGTGCCATCAGTGGAACAGGGGGACCTGGGGCCAACGTCCTGACTTTC
CAISGTGGPGANVLTF
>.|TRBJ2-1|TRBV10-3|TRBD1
TGTGCCATCAGTGACTGGGACAGCTACAATGAGCAGTTCTTC
CAISDWDSYNEQFF
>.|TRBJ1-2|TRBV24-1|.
TGTGCCACCAGTGTTGATCACTCTGGCTACACCTTC
CATSVDHSGYTF
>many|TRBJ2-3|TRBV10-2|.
TGCGCCAGCAGTGGACAGCCCACAGATACGCAGTATTTT
CASSGQPTDTQYF
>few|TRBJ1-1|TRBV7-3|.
TGTGCCAGCAGCCCTTGGGGATCAGGGACTGAAGCTTTCTTT
CASSPWGSGTEAFF
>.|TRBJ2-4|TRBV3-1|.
TGTGCCAGCAGTGGCATCGGGCGAGCCAAAAACATTCAGTACTTC
CASSGIGRAKNIQYF
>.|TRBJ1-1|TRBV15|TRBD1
TGTGCCACCAGCACCACGGACAGGGAGGACACTGAAGCTTTCTTT
CATSTTDREDTEAFF
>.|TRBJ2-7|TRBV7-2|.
TGTGCCAGCAGCCGTAATCAGGGGTTAACCTACGAGCAGTACTTC
CASSRNQGLTYEQYF
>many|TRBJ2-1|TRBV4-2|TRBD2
TGTGCCAGCAGCCAAGATCCAGCGGGGGGGTACAATGAGCAGTTCTTC
CASSQDPAGGYNEQFF
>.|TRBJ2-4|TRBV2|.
TGTGCCAGCATGCCGGGGGCTGCCAAAAACATTCAGTACTTC
CASMPGAAKNIQYF
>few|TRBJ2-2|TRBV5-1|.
TGCGCCAGCAGCTTGGTAACGGCAGGGACCGGGGAGCTGTTTTTT
CASSLVTAGTGELFF
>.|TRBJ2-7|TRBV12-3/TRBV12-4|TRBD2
TGTGCCAGCATGCGGGGTCGACTAGCGGGGGGCGAGCAGTACTTC
CASMRGRLAGGEQYF
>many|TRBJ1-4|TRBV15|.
TGTGCCACCAGCAGAGACTTAGGTGCGGTTGAAAAACTGTTTTTT
CATSRDLGAVEKLFF
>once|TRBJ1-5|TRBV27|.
TGTGCCAGCAGTTTTAGGGGGGGAAGCAATCAGCCCCAGCATTTT
CASSFRGGSNQPQHF
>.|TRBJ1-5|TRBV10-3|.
TGTGCCATCAGTGCCAGGGGTCAGGATCAGCCCCAGCATTTT
CAISARGQDQPQHF
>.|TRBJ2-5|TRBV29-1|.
TGCAGCGTTGAAGCACAGGGCCTCCAAGAGACCCAGTACTTC
CSVEAQGLQETQYF
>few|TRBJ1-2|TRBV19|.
TGTGCCAGTAGCAGTGAGGGGCCCGACTATGGCTACACCTTC
CASSSEGPDYGYTF
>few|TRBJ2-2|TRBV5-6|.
TGTGCCAGCAGCGCACTAGTGCGGAACACCGGGGAGCTGTTTTTT
CASSALVRNTGELFF
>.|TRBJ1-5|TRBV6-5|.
TGTGCCAGCAGTTACAGACAGCCGGGAAATCAGCCCCAGCATTTT
CASSYRQPGNQPQHF
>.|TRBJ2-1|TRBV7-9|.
TGTGCCAGCAGCTTAGTACGGCTAGCAGGCAATGAGCAGTTCTTC
CASSLVRLAGNEQFF
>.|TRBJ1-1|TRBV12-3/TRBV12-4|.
TGTGCCAGCAGTCACGTGAGGGGTTTGAACACTGAAGCTTTCTTT
CASSHVRGLNTEAFF
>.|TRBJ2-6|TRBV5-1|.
TGCGCCAGCAGCTTGATGGACAGCGCCTCTGGGGCCAACGTCCTGACTTTC
CASSLMDSASGANVLTF
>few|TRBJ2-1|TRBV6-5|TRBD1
TGTGCCAGCAAAGGACAGGGTAACAATGAGCAGTTCTTC
CASKGQGNNEQFF
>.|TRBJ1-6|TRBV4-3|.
TGCGCCAGCAGCCAAGATGATTGGGGGGAGGATAATTCACCCCTCCACTTT
CASSQDDWGEDNSPLHF
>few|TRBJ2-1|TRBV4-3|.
TGCGCCAGCAGCCAAGAATGGTTGGCAGCTGAGCAGTTCTTC
CASSQEWLAAEQFF
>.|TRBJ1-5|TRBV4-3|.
TGCGCCAGCAGCCAAGATTACGGGCCTTATAGCAATCAGCCCCAGCATTTT
CASSQDYGPYSNQPQHF
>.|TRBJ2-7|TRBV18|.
TGTGCCAGCTCTCCCAACTCCTACGAGCAGTACTTC
CASSPNSYEQYF
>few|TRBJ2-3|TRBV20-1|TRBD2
TGCAGTGCTAGAGTTGGTAGCGGGGGAACAGATACGCAGTATTTT
CSARVGSGGTDTQYF
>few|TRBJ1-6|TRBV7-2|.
TGTGCCAGCAGCTTGTCCGGGACACCCCTCCACTTT
CASSLSGTPLHF
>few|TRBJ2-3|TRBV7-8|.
TGTGCCAGCAGCCCCGATGTAGAAGATACGCAGTATTTT
CASSPDVEDTQYF
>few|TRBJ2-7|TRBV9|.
TGTGCCAGCAGCCCCCGTACGTTCTCCTACGAGCAGTACTTC
CASSPRTFSYEQYF
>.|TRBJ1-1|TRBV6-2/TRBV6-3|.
TGTGCCAGCAGTCCCCGGACGCCGCGGGGCACTGAAGCTTTCTTT
CASSPRTPRGTEAFF
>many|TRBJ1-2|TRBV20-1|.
TGCAGTGCTCCAGGATTTACTAACTATGGCTACACCTTC
CSAPGFTNYGYTF
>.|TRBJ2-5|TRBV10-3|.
TGTGCCATCAGTGCCCAAGAGACCCAGTACTTC
CAISAQETQYF
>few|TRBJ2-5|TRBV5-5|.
TGTGCCAGCAGCTCACAACAGGGACGGCGGGAGACCCAGTACTTC
CASSSQQGRRETQYF
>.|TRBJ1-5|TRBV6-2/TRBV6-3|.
TGTGCCAGCAGCCCAAACCCCAGGGGCAGTCAGCCCCAGCATTTT
CASSPNPRGSQPQHF
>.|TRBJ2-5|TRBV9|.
TGTGCCAGCAGCGGCGGAGGGGGCGCCCGGGAGACCCAGTACTTC
CASSGGGGARETQYF
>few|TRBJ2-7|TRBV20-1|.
TGCAGTGCTAGAGCTTTGGTGGGGAGCCCCTACGAGCAGTACTTC
CSARALVGSPYEQYF